One TCR beta chain is described in this entry. In germline, CDR1 is WSHSY, CDR2 SAAADI. The V end lost 3 bases, the J end lost 5 bases, and 12 bases lay between the germline ends. CDR3 length: 14 amino acids. The data derive from a study of T cells in Graves' hyperthyroidism and ophthalmopathy. Amplification yielded TCR beta CDR3 regions, with RNA transcripts as the source. RT-PCR in the first round (using the HTBI primer set) targeted the TCR CDR3. TCRdb analysed the multiplex PCR reads with MiXCR anew, one entry per CDR3 protein. The table has some 550,000 distinct CDR3 sequences, roughly 20% seen once.

This clonotype was sampled from a man between 18 and 29 years old with Graves' hyperthyroidism. V usage is TRBV10-2 and J usage is TRBJ2-3; perhaps D is TRBD1 or TRBD2 (5 bases each). Material: blood. CDR3 in amino acids: CASSDVRGGDTQYF. The CDR3 DNA reads as TGCGCCAGCAGTGACGTTCGTGGGGGAGATACGCAGTATTTT.